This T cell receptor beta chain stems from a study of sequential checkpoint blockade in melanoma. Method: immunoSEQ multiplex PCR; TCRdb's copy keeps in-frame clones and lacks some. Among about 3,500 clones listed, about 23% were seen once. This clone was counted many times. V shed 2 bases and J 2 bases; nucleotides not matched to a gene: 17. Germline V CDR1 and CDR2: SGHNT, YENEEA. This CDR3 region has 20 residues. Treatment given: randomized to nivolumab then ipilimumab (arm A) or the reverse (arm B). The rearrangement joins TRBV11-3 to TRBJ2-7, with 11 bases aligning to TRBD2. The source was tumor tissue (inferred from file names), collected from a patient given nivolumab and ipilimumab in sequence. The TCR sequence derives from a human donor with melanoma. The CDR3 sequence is CASSLRRWGTSGSQTYEQYF. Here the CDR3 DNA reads TGTGCCAGCAGCTTACGGAGGTGGGGAACTAGCGGGAGCCAAACCTACGAGCAGTACTTC.